Listed below are T cell receptor beta chains from one sample, sequenced in a study of blood T cell repertoires in COVID-19. TCRdb keeps only in-frame clones here, not all; method: immunoSEQ multiplex PCR. This table holds 150,000 to 250,000 clones, roughly 82% found once. Sample: PBMCs or T cells enriched from blood (not recorded which). The receptors here all came from a man aged 35 to 55 who had recovered from COVID-19. CDR3s include the opening cysteine and the closing phenylalanine or tryptophan. Each record gives: D gene, J gene, V gene, CDR3 length, clone size, CDR3 DNA, CDR3 protein. D genes are given only for firm matches. Size is stated for part of the rows, as once, few or many counts, or as a class when the clone is expanded.

d_call: TRBD2; j_call: TRBJ2-1; v_call: TRBV3-1/TRBV3-2; cdr3_length: 17; clone_size: NA; cdr3_nt: TGTGCCAGCAGCTCCCGGGGCGCTAGCGGGAGTCACAATGAGCAGTTCTTC; cdr3_aa: CASSSRGASGSHNEQFF
d_call: NA; j_call: TRBJ1-1; v_call: TRBV2; cdr3_length: 13; clone_size: NA; cdr3_nt: TGTGCCAGCAGTGGTCAGTTGAACACTGAAGCTTTCTTT; cdr3_aa: CASSGQLNTEAFF
d_call: NA; j_call: TRBJ2-2; v_call: TRBV5-4; cdr3_length: 14; clone_size: few; cdr3_nt: TGTGCCAGCAGCTTAGGACAGAACACCGGGGAGCTGTTTTTT; cdr3_aa: CASSLGQNTGELFF
d_call: NA; j_call: TRBJ1-4; v_call: TRBV3-1/TRBV3-2; cdr3_length: 12; clone_size: NA; cdr3_nt: TGTGCCAGCAGCCAGACAGCGGAAAAACTGTTTTTT; cdr3_aa: CASSQTAEKLFF
d_call: NA; j_call: TRBJ1-1; v_call: TRBV29-1; cdr3_length: 13; clone_size: NA; cdr3_nt: TGCAGCGTTGAAGGACAGACGAACACTGAAGCTTTCTTT; cdr3_aa: CSVEGQTNTEAFF
d_call: NA; j_call: TRBJ2-3; v_call: TRBV7-2; cdr3_length: 16; clone_size: NA; cdr3_nt: TGTGCCAGCAGCTTAGTCGTCGGAGCGAACACAGATACGCAGTATTTT; cdr3_aa: CASSLVVGANTDTQYF
d_call: NA; j_call: TRBJ1-2; v_call: TRBV11-2; cdr3_length: 14; clone_size: NA; cdr3_nt: TGTGCCAGCAGCTTATGGGCAGGGGAATATGGCTACACCTTC; cdr3_aa: CASSLWAGEYGYTF
d_call: NA; j_call: TRBJ1-4; v_call: TRBV7-2; cdr3_length: 13; clone_size: NA; cdr3_nt: TGTGCCAGCAGCTTAGCGCGGCGGGGTGGACTGTTTTTT; cdr3_aa: CASSLARRGGLFF
d_call: NA; j_call: TRBJ2-2; v_call: TRBV5-4; cdr3_length: 15; clone_size: NA; cdr3_nt: TGTGCCAGCAGCTTGTGGAGGGGTAACACCGGGGAGCTGTTTTTT; cdr3_aa: CASSLWRGNTGELFF
d_call: TRBD2; j_call: TRBJ2-1; v_call: TRBV7-3; cdr3_length: 19; clone_size: NA; cdr3_nt: TGTGCCAGCAGCTTCTCCGGGACTAGCGGGAGGGCAACGAGCAATGAGCAGTTCTTC; cdr3_aa: CASSFSGTSGRATSNEQFF
d_call: TRBD2; j_call: TRBJ2-2; v_call: TRBV11-2; cdr3_length: 15; clone_size: NA; cdr3_nt: TGTGCCAGCAGCTTCGCTAGCGGGAGGTCCGGGGAGCTGTTTTTT; cdr3_aa: CASSFASGRSGELFF
d_call: NA; j_call: TRBJ1-1; v_call: TRBV20-1; cdr3_length: 14; clone_size: NA; cdr3_nt: TGCAGTGCTAGTTTGGGGGGGGCGCCGGGTGAAGCTTTCTTT; cdr3_aa: CSASLGGAPGEAFF
d_call: NA; j_call: TRBJ2-2; v_call: TRBV10-2; cdr3_length: 16; clone_size: NA; cdr3_nt: TGCGCCAGCACTTCCCTCCAGGGGGGTAGCACCGGGGAGCTGTTTTTT; cdr3_aa: CASTSLQGGSTGELFF
d_call: NA; j_call: TRBJ1-2; v_call: TRBV27; cdr3_length: 15; clone_size: NA; cdr3_nt: TGTGCCAGCAGTTCCTCACAGGCAACGAGGGGGGGCTACACCTTC; cdr3_aa: CASSSSQATRGGYTF
d_call: TRBD1; j_call: TRBJ1-5; v_call: TRBV7-2; cdr3_length: 15; clone_size: NA; cdr3_nt: TGTGCCAGCAGCGCCCGGACAGGGGTCAGTCAGCCCCAGCATTTT; cdr3_aa: CASSARTGVSQPQHF
d_call: TRBD2; j_call: TRBJ2-7; v_call: TRBV27; cdr3_length: 16; clone_size: NA; cdr3_nt: TGTGCCAGTCAGGCACTGGGGACTAGCGGTGCCTACGAGCAGTACTTC; cdr3_aa: CASQALGTSGAYEQYF
d_call: TRBD2; j_call: TRBJ2-7; v_call: TRBV7-8; cdr3_length: 15; clone_size: once; cdr3_nt: TGTGCCAGCAGCTCAGGAGGCGGGAGAGGGGACGAGCAGTACTTC; cdr3_aa: CASSSGGGRGDEQYF
d_call: NA; j_call: TRBJ1-1; v_call: TRBV6-5; cdr3_length: 13; clone_size: NA; cdr3_nt: TGTGCCAGCAGGCGCGGGGGAGTCACTGAAGCTTTCTTT; cdr3_aa: CASRRGGVTEAFF
d_call: NA; j_call: TRBJ1-5; v_call: TRBV19; cdr3_length: 15; clone_size: NA; cdr3_nt: TGTGCCAGTAGTATAGACAGGTGGGGCAATCAGCCCCAGCATTTT; cdr3_aa: CASSIDRWGNQPQHF
d_call: TRBD1; j_call: TRBJ1-1; v_call: TRBV3-1/TRBV3-2; cdr3_length: 16; clone_size: once; cdr3_nt: TGTGCCAGCAGCCAGACGGACAGGGGGCCCGACACTGAAGCTTTCTTT; cdr3_aa: CASSQTDRGPDTEAFF
d_call: NA; j_call: TRBJ1-6; v_call: TRBV7-2; cdr3_length: 15; clone_size: once; cdr3_nt: TGTGCCAGCAGCCCCCGGACACTTAATAATTCACCCCTCCACTTT; cdr3_aa: CASSPRTLNNSPLHF
d_call: NA; j_call: TRBJ1-3; v_call: TRBV10-3; cdr3_length: 17; clone_size: NA; cdr3_nt: TGTGCCATCAGTGAGTCTAAAGGGGACACATCTGGAAACACCATATATTTT; cdr3_aa: CAISESKGDTSGNTIYF
d_call: NA; j_call: TRBJ2-5; v_call: TRBV18; cdr3_length: 15; clone_size: NA; cdr3_nt: TGTGCCAGCTCACCACCGCAGGGTTACCAAGAGACCCAGTACTTC; cdr3_aa: CASSPPQGYQETQYF
d_call: TRBD1; j_call: TRBJ1-4; v_call: TRBV30; cdr3_length: 13; clone_size: NA; cdr3_nt: TGTGCCTGGGAAGGACAGGCAAATGAAAAACTGTTTTTT; cdr3_aa: CAWEGQANEKLFF
d_call: TRBD1; j_call: TRBJ1-2; v_call: TRBV5-6; cdr3_length: 13; clone_size: NA; cdr3_nt: TGTGCCAGCAGCTTCCGACAGGGAGATGGCTACACCTTC; cdr3_aa: CASSFRQGDGYTF
d_call: NA; j_call: TRBJ1-2; v_call: TRBV6-5; cdr3_length: 13; clone_size: NA; cdr3_nt: TGTGCCAGCAGTTACTCCGGGTTCTATGGCTACACCTTC; cdr3_aa: CASSYSGFYGYTF
d_call: NA; j_call: TRBJ1-1; v_call: TRBV28; cdr3_length: 13; clone_size: few; cdr3_nt: TGTGCCAGCAGGTTACAGGGTGGCACTGAAGCTTTCTTT; cdr3_aa: CASRLQGGTEAFF
d_call: NA; j_call: TRBJ1-5; v_call: TRBV28; cdr3_length: 12; clone_size: few; cdr3_nt: TGTGCCAGCAGTAAGCAGGTAGAGCCCCAGCATTTT; cdr3_aa: CASSKQVEPQHF
d_call: TRBD2; j_call: TRBJ2-2; v_call: TRBV19; cdr3_length: 15; clone_size: NA; cdr3_nt: TGTGCCAGTAGTAAGAATAGCGGGAAAACCGGGGAGCTGTTTTTT; cdr3_aa: CASSKNSGKTGELFF
d_call: NA; j_call: TRBJ1-2; v_call: TRBV7-2; cdr3_length: 13; clone_size: NA; cdr3_nt: TGTGCCAGCACCCTTACAGGTCCCTATGGCTACACCTTC; cdr3_aa: CASTLTGPYGYTF
d_call: NA; j_call: TRBJ1-2; v_call: TRBV28; cdr3_length: 13; clone_size: NA; cdr3_nt: TGTGCCAGCAGCCCGGGTTCGGGCTATGGCTACACCTTC; cdr3_aa: CASSPGSGYGYTF
d_call: NA; j_call: TRBJ1-1; v_call: TRBV3-1/TRBV3-2; cdr3_length: 14; clone_size: NA; cdr3_nt: TGTGCCAGCAGCCAAGAATGGTCGCAGAGCGAGGCTTTCTTT; cdr3_aa: CASSQEWSQSEAFF
d_call: TRBD1; j_call: TRBJ2-1; v_call: TRBV6-2/TRBV6-3; cdr3_length: 17; clone_size: NA; cdr3_nt: TGTGCCAGCAGCACACGACAGGGTTCGGGCTCCTACAATGAGCAGTTCTTC; cdr3_aa: CASSTRQGSGSYNEQFF
d_call: NA; j_call: TRBJ2-2; v_call: TRBV24-1; cdr3_length: 14; clone_size: NA; cdr3_nt: TGTGCCACCAGTCGGAGCAGGGTCTCCGGGGAGCTGTTTTTT; cdr3_aa: CATSRSRVSGELFF
d_call: NA; j_call: TRBJ2-1; v_call: TRBV6-4; cdr3_length: 15; clone_size: NA; cdr3_nt: TGTGCCAGCAGTGACTCGGCGGTAGACCACAATGAGCAGTTCTTC; cdr3_aa: CASSDSAVDHNEQFF
d_call: NA; j_call: TRBJ1-1; v_call: TRBV3-1/TRBV3-2; cdr3_length: 14; clone_size: NA; cdr3_nt: TGTGCCAGCAGCCACCAGGGTGTGAACACTGAAGCTTTCTTT; cdr3_aa: CASSHQGVNTEAFF
d_call: TRBD1; j_call: TRBJ2-3; v_call: TRBV5-4; cdr3_length: 15; clone_size: NA; cdr3_nt: TGTGCCAATAGAGGCCAGGGGGATGGACCAGATACGCAGTATTTT; cdr3_aa: CANRGQGDGPDTQYF
d_call: TRBD1; j_call: TRBJ1-1; v_call: TRBV19; cdr3_length: 14; clone_size: NA; cdr3_nt: TGTGCCAGTATCGGACAGGGGTCTTACACTGAAGCTTTCTTT; cdr3_aa: CASIGQGSYTEAFF
d_call: NA; j_call: TRBJ2-7; v_call: TRBV19; cdr3_length: 15; clone_size: NA; cdr3_nt: TGTGCCAGTAGTATGGGGGCAGGGCCTCCTGACGAGCAGTACTTC; cdr3_aa: CASSMGAGPPDEQYF
d_call: NA; j_call: TRBJ1-5; v_call: TRBV2; cdr3_length: 15; clone_size: NA; cdr3_nt: TGTGCCAGCAGTGTATGGAAAGGGGGGGAACAGCCCCAGCATTTT; cdr3_aa: CASSVWKGGEQPQHF
d_call: TRBD1; j_call: TRBJ1-2; v_call: TRBV7-2; cdr3_length: 16; clone_size: once; cdr3_nt: TGTGCCAGCAGCTACGTCCCGGGACAGGGATCGGATGGCTACACCTTC; cdr3_aa: CASSYVPGQGSDGYTF
d_call: TRBD1; j_call: TRBJ2-7; v_call: TRBV6-2/TRBV6-3; cdr3_length: 17; clone_size: NA; cdr3_nt: TGTGCCAGCAGTTCCTACGGACAGGCTTGGTCTACCTACGAGCAGTACTTC; cdr3_aa: CASSSYGQAWSTYEQYF
d_call: NA; j_call: TRBJ1-4; v_call: TRBV3-1/TRBV3-2; cdr3_length: 14; clone_size: NA; cdr3_nt: TGTGCCAGCAGCTCAGGACAGATTAATGAAAAACTGTTTTTT; cdr3_aa: CASSSGQINEKLFF
d_call: NA; j_call: TRBJ2-5; v_call: TRBV7-9; cdr3_length: 11; clone_size: once; cdr3_nt: TGTGCCAGCAGTCGAGGAGAGACCCAGTACTTC; cdr3_aa: CASSRGETQYF
d_call: NA; j_call: TRBJ2-5; v_call: TRBV6-5; cdr3_length: 14; clone_size: NA; cdr3_nt: TGTGCCAGCAGTTACGGGCGACTAGTTGAGACCCAGTACTTC; cdr3_aa: CASSYGRLVETQYF
d_call: NA; j_call: TRBJ2-1; v_call: TRBV5-1; cdr3_length: 13; clone_size: NA; cdr3_nt: TGCGCCAGCAGCTTGGCCCCGGACAATGAGCAGTTCTTC; cdr3_aa: CASSLAPDNEQFF
d_call: NA; j_call: TRBJ1-5; v_call: TRBV12-3/TRBV12-4; cdr3_length: 13; clone_size: NA; cdr3_nt: TGTGCCAGCAGTCCACAGTTACATCAGCCCCAGCATTTT; cdr3_aa: CASSPQLHQPQHF
d_call: TRBD1; j_call: TRBJ1-2; v_call: TRBV7-9; cdr3_length: 15; clone_size: NA; cdr3_nt: TGTGCCTCCCGCAGCGGTCGGACAGGGAACTATGGCTACACCTTC; cdr3_aa: CASRSGRTGNYGYTF
d_call: TRBD1; j_call: TRBJ1-2; v_call: TRBV2; cdr3_length: 15; clone_size: few; cdr3_nt: TGTGCCAGCAGTGAATTGGGGACAGGGCTCTATGGCTACACCTTC; cdr3_aa: CASSELGTGLYGYTF
d_call: TRBD2; j_call: TRBJ2-1; v_call: TRBV5-1; cdr3_length: 15; clone_size: NA; cdr3_nt: TGCGCCAGCAGCGCCGGACTAGCGGGATACAATGAGCAGTTCTTC; cdr3_aa: CASSAGLAGYNEQFF
d_call: TRBD1; j_call: TRBJ2-7; v_call: TRBV7-2; cdr3_length: 15; clone_size: once; cdr3_nt: TGTGCCAGCAGCCCCCAACAGGGGCGGCCTTACGAGCAGTACTTC; cdr3_aa: CASSPQQGRPYEQYF
d_call: TRBD2; j_call: TRBJ2-3; v_call: TRBV5-1; cdr3_length: 15; clone_size: NA; cdr3_nt: TGCGCCAGCAGCTGGGCTAGCGGGGGCACAGATACGCAGTATTTT; cdr3_aa: CASSWASGGTDTQYF
d_call: NA; j_call: TRBJ2-5; v_call: TRBV7-8; cdr3_length: 12; clone_size: NA; cdr3_nt: TGTGCCAGCAGCTTAGGAGATGAGACCCAGTACTTC; cdr3_aa: CASSLGDETQYF
d_call: NA; j_call: TRBJ1-1; v_call: TRBV10-2; cdr3_length: 15; clone_size: NA; cdr3_nt: TGCGCCAGCACAGAAAGGACAGCCGCTAACACTGAAGCTTTCTTT; cdr3_aa: CASTERTAANTEAFF
d_call: TRBD1; j_call: TRBJ1-1; v_call: TRBV19; cdr3_length: 16; clone_size: NA; cdr3_nt: TGTGCCAGTAGTGCGACAGGGGGCTACACACTCACTGAAGCTTTCTTT; cdr3_aa: CASSATGGYTLTEAFF
d_call: TRBD2; j_call: TRBJ2-2; v_call: TRBV6-2/TRBV6-3; cdr3_length: 17; clone_size: few; cdr3_nt: TGTGCCAGCAGTCGGGGACTAGCGGGGGTGAGCACCGGGGAGCTGTTTTTT; cdr3_aa: CASSRGLAGVSTGELFF
d_call: NA; j_call: TRBJ2-1; v_call: TRBV11-2; cdr3_length: 15; clone_size: NA; cdr3_nt: TGTGCCAGCAGCCCAACTACGTTTTCCTACAATGAGCAGTTCTTC; cdr3_aa: CASSPTTFSYNEQFF
d_call: NA; j_call: TRBJ1-1; v_call: TRBV29-1; cdr3_length: 13; clone_size: NA; cdr3_nt: TGCAGCGTCAGCCGACAGGAAAATACTGAAGCTTTCTTT; cdr3_aa: CSVSRQENTEAFF
d_call: TRBD1; j_call: TRBJ2-5; v_call: TRBV5-1; cdr3_length: 14; clone_size: NA; cdr3_nt: TGCGCCAGCAGCGAGGGACAGCCTCAAGAGACCCAGTACTTC; cdr3_aa: CASSEGQPQETQYF